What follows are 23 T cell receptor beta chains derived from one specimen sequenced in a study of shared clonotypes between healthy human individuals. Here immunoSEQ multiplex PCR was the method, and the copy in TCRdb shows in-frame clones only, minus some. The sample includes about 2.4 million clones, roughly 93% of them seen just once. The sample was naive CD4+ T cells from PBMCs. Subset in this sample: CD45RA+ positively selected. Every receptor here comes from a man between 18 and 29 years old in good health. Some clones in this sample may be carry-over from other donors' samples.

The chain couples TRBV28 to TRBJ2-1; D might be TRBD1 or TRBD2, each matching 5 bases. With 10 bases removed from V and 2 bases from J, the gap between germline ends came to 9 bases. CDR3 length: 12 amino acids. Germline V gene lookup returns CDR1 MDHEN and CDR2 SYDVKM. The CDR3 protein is CATGTPYNEQFF. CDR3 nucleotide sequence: TGTGCCACCGGGACCCCCTACAATGAGCAGTTCTTC.

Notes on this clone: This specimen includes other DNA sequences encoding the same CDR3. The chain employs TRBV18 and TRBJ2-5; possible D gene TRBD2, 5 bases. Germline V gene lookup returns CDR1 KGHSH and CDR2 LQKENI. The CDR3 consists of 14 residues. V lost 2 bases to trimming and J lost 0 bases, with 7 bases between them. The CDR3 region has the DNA TGTGCCAGCTCACCAACTAGGAACCAAGAGACCCAGTACTTC. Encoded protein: CASSPTRNQETQYF.

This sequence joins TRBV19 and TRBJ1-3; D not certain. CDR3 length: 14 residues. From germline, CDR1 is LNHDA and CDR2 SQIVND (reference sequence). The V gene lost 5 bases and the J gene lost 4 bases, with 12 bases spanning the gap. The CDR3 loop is CASSAVSVGNTIYF. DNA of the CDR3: TGTGCCAGTAGTGCCGTTTCGGTGGGAAACACCATATATTTT.

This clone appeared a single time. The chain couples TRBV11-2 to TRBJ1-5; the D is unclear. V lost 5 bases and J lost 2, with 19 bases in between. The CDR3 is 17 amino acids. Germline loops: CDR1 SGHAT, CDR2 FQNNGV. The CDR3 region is CASSQGREIKGNQPQHF. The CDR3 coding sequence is TGTGCCAGCAGCCAAGGACGGGAAATCAAGGGCAATCAGCCCCAGCATTTT.

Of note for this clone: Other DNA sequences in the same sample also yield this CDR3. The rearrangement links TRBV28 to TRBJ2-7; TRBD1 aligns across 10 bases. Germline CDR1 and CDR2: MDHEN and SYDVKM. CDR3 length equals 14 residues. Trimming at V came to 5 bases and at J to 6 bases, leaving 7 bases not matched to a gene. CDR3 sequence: CASSPGTGVGEQYF. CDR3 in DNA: TGTGCCAGCAGTCCCGGGACAGGGGTAGGCGAGCAGTACTTC.

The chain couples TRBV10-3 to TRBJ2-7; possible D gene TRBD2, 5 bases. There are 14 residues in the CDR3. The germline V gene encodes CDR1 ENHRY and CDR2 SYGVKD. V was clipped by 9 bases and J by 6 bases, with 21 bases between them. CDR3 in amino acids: CAIRFTVEAGEQYF. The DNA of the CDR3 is TGTGCCATACGGTTTACAGTTGAGGCGGGCGAGCAGTACTTC.

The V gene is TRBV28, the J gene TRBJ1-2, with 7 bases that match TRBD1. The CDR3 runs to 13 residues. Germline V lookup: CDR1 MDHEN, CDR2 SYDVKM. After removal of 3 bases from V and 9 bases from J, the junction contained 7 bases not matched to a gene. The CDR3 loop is CASSLEGARSYTF. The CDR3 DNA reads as TGTGCCAGCAGTTTGGAGGGGGCGAGGAGCTACACCTTC.

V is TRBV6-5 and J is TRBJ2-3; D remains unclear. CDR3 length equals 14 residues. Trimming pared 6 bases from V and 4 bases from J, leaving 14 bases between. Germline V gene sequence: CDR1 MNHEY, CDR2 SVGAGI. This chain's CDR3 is CASRAIRGADTQYF. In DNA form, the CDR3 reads TGTGCCAGCAGGGCAATACGTGGGGCAGATACGCAGTATTTT.

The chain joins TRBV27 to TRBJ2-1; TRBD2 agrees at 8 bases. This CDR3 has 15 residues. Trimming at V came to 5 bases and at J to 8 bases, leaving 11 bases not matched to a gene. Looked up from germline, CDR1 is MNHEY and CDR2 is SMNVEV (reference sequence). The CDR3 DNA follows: TGTGCCAGCAGTCTAACTAGCGGAGTCTTGGATGAGCAGTTCTTC. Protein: CASSLTSGVLDEQFF.

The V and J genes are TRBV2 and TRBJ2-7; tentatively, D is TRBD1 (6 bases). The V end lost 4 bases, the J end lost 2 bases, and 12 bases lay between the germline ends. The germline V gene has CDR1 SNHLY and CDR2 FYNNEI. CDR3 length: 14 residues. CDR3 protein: CASSVNRVPYEQYF. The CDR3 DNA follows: TGTGCCAGCAGTGTCAACAGGGTCCCCTACGAGCAGTACTTC. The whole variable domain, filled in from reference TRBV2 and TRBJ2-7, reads EPEVTQTPSHQVTQMGQEVILRCVPISNHLYFYWYRQILGQKVEFLVSFYNNEISEKSEIFDDQFSVERPDGSNFTLKIRSTKLEDSAMYFCASSVNRVPYEQYFGPGTRLTVT.

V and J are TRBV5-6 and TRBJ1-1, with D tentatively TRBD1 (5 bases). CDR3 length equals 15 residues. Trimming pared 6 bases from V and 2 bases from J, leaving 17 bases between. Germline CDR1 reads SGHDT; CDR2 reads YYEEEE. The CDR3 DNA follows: TGTGCCAGCACCCCCCGCGGTGGGGCAAACACTGAAGCTTTCTTT. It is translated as CASTPRGGANTEAFF.

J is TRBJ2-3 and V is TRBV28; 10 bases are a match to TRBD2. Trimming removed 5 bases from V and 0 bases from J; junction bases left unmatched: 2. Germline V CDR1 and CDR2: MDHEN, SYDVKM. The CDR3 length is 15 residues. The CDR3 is CASSTSGASTDTQYF. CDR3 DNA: TGTGCCAGCAGTACTAGCGGGGCTAGCACAGATACGCAGTATTTT.

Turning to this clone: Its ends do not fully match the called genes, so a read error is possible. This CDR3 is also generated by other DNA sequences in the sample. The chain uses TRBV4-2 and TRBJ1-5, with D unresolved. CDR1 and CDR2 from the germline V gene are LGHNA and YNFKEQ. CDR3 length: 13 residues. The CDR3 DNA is TGTGCCAGCAGCCAAGAAGAATTGCAGCCCCAGCACTTT. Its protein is CASSQEELQPQHF.

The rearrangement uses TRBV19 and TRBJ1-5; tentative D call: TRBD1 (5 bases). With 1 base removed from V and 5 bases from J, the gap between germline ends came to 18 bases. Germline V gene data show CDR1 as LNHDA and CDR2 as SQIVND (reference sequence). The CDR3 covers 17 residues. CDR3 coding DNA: TGTGCCAGTAGTATAGGGCAGGGTTTTTCGACTGATCAGCCCCAGCATTTT. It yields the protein CASSIGQGFSTDQPQHF. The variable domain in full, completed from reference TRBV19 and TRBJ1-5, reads DGGITQSPKYLFRKEGQNVTLSCEQNLNHDAMYWYRQDPGQGLRLIYYSQIVNDFQKGDIAEGYSVSREKKESFPLTVTSAQKNPTAFYLCASSIGQGFSTDQPQHFGDGTRLSIL.

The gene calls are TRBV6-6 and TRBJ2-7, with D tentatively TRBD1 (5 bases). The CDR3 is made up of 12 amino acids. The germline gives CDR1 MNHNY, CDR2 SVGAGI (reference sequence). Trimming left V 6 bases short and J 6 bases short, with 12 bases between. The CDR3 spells CASRGPSGEQYF. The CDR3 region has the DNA TGTGCCAGCAGGGGGCCCTCTGGCGAGCAGTACTTC.

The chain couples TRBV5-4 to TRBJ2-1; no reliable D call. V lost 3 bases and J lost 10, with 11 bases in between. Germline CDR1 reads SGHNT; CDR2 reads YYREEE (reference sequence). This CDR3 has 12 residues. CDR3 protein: CASSSETDEQFF. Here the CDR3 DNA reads TGTGCCAGCAGCTCCGAGACGGACGAGCAGTTCTTC.

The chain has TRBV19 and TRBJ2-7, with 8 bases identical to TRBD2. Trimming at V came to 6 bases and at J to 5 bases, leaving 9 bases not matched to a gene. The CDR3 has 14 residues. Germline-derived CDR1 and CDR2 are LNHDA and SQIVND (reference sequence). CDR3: CASRDTSGAHEQYF. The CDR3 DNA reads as TGTGCCAGTAGGGATACTAGCGGAGCCCACGAGCAGTACTTC.

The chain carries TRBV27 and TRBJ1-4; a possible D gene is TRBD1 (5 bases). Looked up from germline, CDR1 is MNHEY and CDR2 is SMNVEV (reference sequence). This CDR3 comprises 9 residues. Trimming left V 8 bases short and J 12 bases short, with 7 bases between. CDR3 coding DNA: TGTGCCAGCTTAGGGGAACTGTTTTTT. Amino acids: CASLGELFF.

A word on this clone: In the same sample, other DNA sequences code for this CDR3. CDR3 sequence: CASSLSAGTYEQYF. The CDR3 nucleotides are TGTGCCAGCAGTTTATCGGCGGGGACCTACGAGCAGTACTTC. This chain connects TRBV27 to TRBJ2-7; a weak D match, TRBD2 (6 bases). This CDR3 contains 14 residues. Trimming pared 0 bases from V and 2 bases from J, leaving 8 bases between. Germline values: CDR1 MNHEY, CDR2 SMNVEV (reference sequence).

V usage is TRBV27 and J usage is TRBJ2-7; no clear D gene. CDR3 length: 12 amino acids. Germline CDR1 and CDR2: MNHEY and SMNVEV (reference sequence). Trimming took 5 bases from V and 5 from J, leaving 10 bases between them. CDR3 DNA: TGTGCCAGCAGTCCATTCGGGCACGAGCAGTACTTC. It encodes CASSPFGHEQYF.

DNA of the CDR3: TGTGCCTGGAGTGTACTACAGACTCGAAACACCATATATTTT. The encoded protein is CAWSVLQTRNTIYF. This rearrangement joins TRBV30 to TRBJ1-3; the D is unclear. The CDR3 has 14 amino acids. In germline, CDR1 is GTSNPN, CDR2 SVGIG (reference sequence). V was trimmed by 0 bases and J by 5 bases, leaving 11 bases between them. The entire variable domain, with the rest obtained from reference TRBV30 and TRBJ1-3, is as follows: SQTIHQWPATLVQPVGSPLSLECTVEGTSNPNLYWYRQAAGRGLQLLFYSVGIGQISSEVPQNLSASRPQDRQFILSSKKLLLSDSGFYLCAWSVLQTRNTIYFGEGSWLTVV.

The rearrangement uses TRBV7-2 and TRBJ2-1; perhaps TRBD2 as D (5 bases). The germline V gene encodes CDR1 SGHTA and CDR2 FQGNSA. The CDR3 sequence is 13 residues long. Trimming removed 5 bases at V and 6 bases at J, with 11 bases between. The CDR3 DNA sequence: TGTGCCAGCAGCCTCGGACTCTTCAATGAGCAGTTCTTC. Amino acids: CASSLGLFNEQFF.

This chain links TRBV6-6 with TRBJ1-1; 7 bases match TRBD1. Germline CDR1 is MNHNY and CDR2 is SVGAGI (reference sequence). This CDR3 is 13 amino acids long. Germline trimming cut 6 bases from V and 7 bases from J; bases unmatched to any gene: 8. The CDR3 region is CASSHKGGVEAFF. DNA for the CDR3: TGTGCCAGCAGCCACAAAGGGGGCGTTGAAGCTTTCTTT.